A single sample is the source of the 13 T cell receptor beta chains below, sequenced in a study of shared clonotypes between healthy human individuals. Generated by immunoSEQ multiplex PCR, the TCRdb table keeps only in-frame clones and is missing some. The sample holds around 2.5 million clones, 90% to 95% seen once. Sequenced: naive CD4+ T cells from PBMCs. Subset here: CD45RA+ positively selected. These receptors came from a young man in good health. Some clones in this sample may be carry-over from other donors' samples.

The genes are TRBV23-1 and TRBJ2-1; 10 bases map to TRBD2. TRBV23-1 is flagged as an ORF with uncertain function. Trimming removed 9 bases from V and 4 bases from J; junction bases left unmatched: 9. CDR3 size: 15 residues. The CDR3 DNA follows: TGCGCCAGTAAGCTGAGCGGGAGGGATTACAATGAGCAGTTCTTC. Translated: CASKLSGRDYNEQFF.

V usage is TRBV2 and J usage is TRBJ1-2; no definite D call. The CDR3 has 13 amino acids. The germline gives CDR1 SNHLY, CDR2 FYNNEI. The V gene lost 6 bases and the J gene lost 0 bases, with 8 bases spanning the gap. CDR3 sequence reads: CASSASSNYGYTF. CDR3 in DNA: TGTGCCAGCAGCGCGAGTTCTAACTATGGCTACACCTTC.

The V and J genes are TRBV18 and TRBJ2-5; 8 positions agree with TRBD1. Germline V CDR1 and CDR2: KGHSH, LQKENI. J lost 5 bases, V lost 2 bases, and 7 bases had no gene match. CDR3 size: 15 residues. CDR3: CASSPIRGQSETQYF. CDR3 nucleotides: TGTGCCAGCTCACCAATCAGGGGGCAATCGGAGACCCAGTACTTC.

V is TRBV27 and J is TRBJ2-7; D possibly corresponds to TRBD2 (6 bases). The V and J ends lost 6 bases and 4 bases respectively, with 13 bases between them. Germline assignment: CDR1 MNHEY and CDR2 SMNVEV (reference sequence). The CDR3 has 13 amino acids. CDR3 amino acids: CASRPGLRYEQYF. CDR3 DNA: TGTGCCAGCAGACCGGGACTCCGATACGAGCAGTACTTC.

The chain recombines TRBV7-6 with TRBJ2-2, with 8 positions matching TRBD1. J gave up 6 bases and V 1 base, and 4 bases lay outside the gene matches. CDR3 size: 15 residues. Germline CDR1 SGHVS, CDR2 FNYEAQ. CDR3 in DNA: TGTGCCAGCAGCTTAGTACAGGGGGTCGCCGGGGAGCTGTTTTTT. Translated, it gives CASSLVQGVAGELFF.

The chain is built from TRBV10-3 and TRBJ2-6; TRBD1 might be the D (5 bases). CDR1 is ENHRY and CDR2 is SYGVKD in the germline V gene. Trimming stripped 3 bases from V and 0 bases from J, with 15 bases between. This CDR3 spans 18 amino acids. CDR3: CAISDPTVVYSGANVLTF. The DNA for the CDR3 is TGTGCCATCAGTGACCCGACAGTTGTCTACTCTGGGGCCAACGTCCTGACTTTC.

This sequence joins TRBV4-1 and TRBJ2-3; 7 nucleotides match TRBD2. V was pared by 6 bases and J by 3 bases, with 3 bases of the junction left unmatched. This CDR3 has 13 residues. The germline V gene encodes CDR1 MGHRA and CDR2 YSYEKL. In DNA, the CDR3 is TGCGCCAGCAGTCCGGGACTAACAGATACGCAGTATTTT. Amino acids: CASSPGLTDTQYF.

The gene calls are TRBV5-4 and TRBJ2-5; a weak D match, TRBD2 (5 bases). V lost 5 bases and J lost 2, with 13 bases in between. Germline values: CDR1 SGHNT, CDR2 YYREEE (reference sequence). The CDR3 is 14 residues long. The CDR3 sequence: CASSFTGMQETQYF. The CDR3 nucleotides are TGTGCCAGCAGTTTCACCGGGATGCAAGAGACCCAGTACTTC.

The genes are TRBV5-4 and TRBJ2-7, with a weak D call TRBD1 (6 bases). The CDR3 consists of 13 residues. Per germline, CDR1 SGHNT and CDR2 YYREEE (reference sequence). V lost 0 bases, J lost 5 bases, and 9 bases lay in between. The CDR3 loop reads CASSLEQGDEQYF. CDR3 in DNA: TGTGCCAGCAGCTTGGAACAGGGAGACGAGCAGTACTTC.

The CDR3 here is CASSDLLRENTEAFF. As DNA, the CDR3 is TGTGCCAGCAGTGATTTACTCAGGGAGAACACTGAAGCTTTCTTT. The gene calls are TRBV6-1 and TRBJ1-1; D might be TRBD1 (5 bases). Germline V gene sequence: CDR1 MNHNS, CDR2 SASEGT. This CDR3 region has 15 residues. The germline V and J ends were trimmed by 3 bases and 1 base, with 12 bases remaining between them.

CDR3 sequence reads: CASSLAGSSDEQFF. CDR3 bases: TGCGCCAGCAGCTTGGCCGGCAGCAGCGATGAGCAGTTCTTC. The chain couples TRBV5-1 to TRBJ2-1; D not certain. This CDR3 is built from 14 residues. Germline CDR1 and CDR2: SGHRS and YFSETQ. V was shortened by 0 bases and J by 8 bases, with 12 bases between the two germline ends.

V gene TRBV9 combines with J gene TRBJ2-3, with D tentatively TRBD2 (5 bases). Per the germline V gene, CDR1 is SGDLS and CDR2 is YYNGEE. The length of the CDR3 is 14 residues. V was pared by 5 bases and J by 2 bases, with 12 bases between. The CDR3 reads CASSLRAHTDTQYF. As DNA, the CDR3 is TGTGCCAGCAGTTTGCGGGCCCACACAGATACGCAGTATTTT.

V and J are TRBV5-6 and TRBJ1-2, with a possible D match to TRBD1 (6 bases). The V end lost 0 bases, the J end lost 3 bases, and 21 bases lay between the germline ends. Germline V gives CDR1 SGHDT, CDR2 YYEEEE. The CDR3 sequence is 18 residues long. The CDR3 DNA reads TGTGCCAGCAGCTTGGATACAGGGTGGAGTCGAGTGGACTATGGCTACACCTTC. As protein: CASSLDTGWSRVDYGYTF.